These T cell receptor beta chains were read from a single sample in a study of CD8 T cells in ankylosing spondylitis. One entry per CDR3 protein results from TCRdb running MiXCR on the 5' RACE reads. The sample has about 340,000 distinct CDR3 sequences; approximately 22% are singletons. Sequencing was performed on blood, either unsorted or a sorted T cell fraction (not recorded which). Receptors were obtained from a male donor with ankylosing spondylitis or in good health (not recorded which). Both conserved end residues are part of each CDR3. D genes are given only for firm matches. Where a row states a size, it is once, few, many or the class of an expanded clone; other rows omit it.

cdr3_length j_call d_call v_call clone_size cdr3_aa cdr3_nt
16 TRBJ2-7 NA TRBV12-5 NA CASGPAIEYGGNEQYF TGTGCTAGTGGCCCTGCAATTGAGTATGGTGGTAACGAGCAGTACTTC
13 TRBJ2-5 TRBD1 TRBV28 few CASSPTGWQTQYF TGTGCCAGCAGTCCGACAGGGTGGCAGACCCAGTACTTC
15 TRBJ2-1 TRBD1 TRBV9 NA CASSARDRDYNEQFF TGTGCCAGCAGCGCCCGGGACAGGGACTACAATGAGCAGTTCTTC
16 TRBJ2-2 NA TRBV5-1 few CASSFSGGARTGELFF TGCGCCAGCAGCTTTAGTGGGGGGGCACGGACCGGGGAGCTGTTTTTT
13 TRBJ2-7 TRBD2 TRBV10-1 NA CASSESTGGEQYF TGCGCCAGCAGTGAGTCGACGGGAGGGGAGCAGTACTTC
15 TRBJ2-1 TRBD1 TRBV7-9 once CASSGRQGVGNEQFF TGTGCCAGCAGCGGTCGACAGGGAGTTGGGAATGAGCAGTTCTTC
13 TRBJ2-2 NA TRBV24-1 few CATTQGATGELFF TGTGCCACCACCCAGGGTGCCACCGGGGAGCTGTTTTTT
14 TRBJ2-5 NA TRBV7-9 NA CASSLEQGQETQYF TGTGCCAGCAGCTTGGAACAGGGCCAGGAGACCCAGTACTTC
16 TRBJ2-2 NA TRBV4-1 few CASSQEGGRPPGELFF TGCGCCAGCAGCCAAGAGGGGGGGCGACCCCCCGGGGAGCTGTTTTTT
13 TRBJ2-7 NA TRBV29-1 NA CSVDRGRGYEQYF TGCAGCGTTGACAGGGGCCGGGGGTACGAGCAGTACTTC
15 TRBJ1-3 NA TRBV12-3/TRBV12-4 few CASSLGQGAGNTIYF TGTGCCAGCAGTTTAGGGCAGGGCGCCGGAAACACCATATATTTT
13 TRBJ2-2 NA TRBV7-6 NA CASRDILTGELFF TGTGCCTCCCGGGACATCCTCACCGGGGAGCTGTTTTTT
19 TRBJ2-5 TRBD1 TRBV7-6 few CASSFSGTGGIVYQETQYF TGTGCCAGCAGCTTCTCTGGGACAGGAGGGATTGTGTACCAAGAGACCCAGTACTTC
13 TRBJ2-3 NA TRBV27 few CASSPPMVDTQYF TGTGCCAGCAGTCCCCCTATGGTCGATACGCAGTATTTT
15 TRBJ1-5 NA TRBV2 NA CAAPTAPRGNQPQHF TGTGCCGCTCCGACAGCCCCACGGGGCAATCAGCCCCAGCATTTT
15 TRBJ2-1 NA TRBV28 NA CASSHSPPMEHEQFF TGTGCCAGCAGTCACAGCCCCCCGATGGAGCATGAGCAGTTCTTC
14 TRBJ1-6 NA TRBV28 few CASSLQQGNSPLHF TGTGCCAGCAGTTTACAACAGGGAAATTCACCCCTCCACTTT
15 TRBJ2-3 TRBD2 TRBV20-1 NA CSAVGTSLRTDTQYF TGCAGTGCGGTAGGGACTAGCCTACGGACAGATACGCAGTATTTT
13 TRBJ1-1 NA TRBV5-5 few CASRVQPNTEAFF TGTGCCAGCAGAGTACAGCCGAACACTGAAGCTTTCTTT
16 TRBJ2-3 TRBD1 TRBV9 NA CASSVSRDRGTDTQYF TGTGCCAGCAGCGTATCCCGGGACAGGGGCACAGATACGCAGTATTTT
16 TRBJ2-5 NA TRBV20-1 NA CSARHPDPGELETQYF TGCAGTGCTAGACATCCCGATCCGGGGGAATTGGAGACCCAGTACTTC
13 TRBJ2-1 TRBD1 TRBV14 NA CASSGTGNNEQFF TGTGCCAGCAGCGGGACAGGGAACAATGAGCAGTTCTTC
15 TRBJ2-5 NA TRBV27 many CASSLFRGWDETQYF TGTGCCAGCAGTTTGTTTAGGGGTTGGGACGAGACCCAGTACTTC
12 TRBJ1-1 NA TRBV9 few CASSSSGDEAFF TGTGCCAGCAGCTCTAGTGGGGATGAAGCTTTCTTT
14 TRBJ1-5 TRBD1 TRBV25-1 few CASSAGTVNQPQHF TGTGCCAGCAGTGCCGGGACAGTCAATCAGCCCCAGCATTTT
14 TRBJ2-4 TRBD2 TRBV12-3/TRBV12-4 NA CASSLGLAMHIQYF TGTGCCAGCAGTTTGGGACTAGCGATGCACATTCAGTACTTC
12 TRBJ1-1 TRBD1 TRBV12-3/TRBV12-4 few CASSGDRDPPFF TGTGCCAGCAGTGGGGACAGAGATCCACCTTTCTTT
16 TRBJ2-7 NA TRBV20-1 NA CSARDLRGPSSYEQYF TGCAGTGCTAGAGATCTCCGGGGGCCTAGCTCCTACGAGCAGTACTTC
15 TRBJ2-7 TRBD1 TRBV5-1 NA CASSTEQGAAYEQYF TGCGCCAGCAGCACGGAACAGGGGGCAGCCTACGAGCAGTACTTC
13 TRBJ2-5 NA TRBV12-3/TRBV12-4 NA CASTGAGGETQYF TGTGCCAGCACGGGGGCAGGCGGGGAGACCCAGTACTTC
12 TRBJ2-1 NA TRBV6-2/TRBV6-3 few CASSYAQAGQFF TGTGCCAGCAGTTACGCTCAGGCGGGCCAGTTCTTC
14 TRBJ2-1 NA TRBV7-9 few CASSSSIRPDEQFF TGTGCCAGCAGTTCGTCTATCCGTCCGGATGAGCAGTTCTTC
13 TRBJ2-7 NA TRBV12-3/TRBV12-4 NA CASSLTHGHEQYF TGTGCCAGCAGTTTAACCCACGGGCACGAGCAGTACTTC
13 TRBJ1-2 NA TRBV4-1 NA CASSQQNSYGYTF TGCGCCAGCAGCCAACAAAACAGCTATGGCTACACCTTC
16 TRBJ2-7 TRBD1 TRBV29-1 NA CSVSSIEDRGGHEQYF TGCAGCGTCTCTTCGATCGAGGACAGGGGAGGGCACGAGCAGTACTTC
15 TRBJ2-7 NA TRBV7-8 NA CASSPGQGIPYEQYF TGTGCCAGCAGCCCCGGCCAGGGGATCCCCTACGAGCAGTACTTC
14 TRBJ2-1 NA TRBV29-1 NA CSVALPGPIHEQFF TGCAGCGTCGCCCTGCCAGGACCCATTCATGAGCAGTTCTTC
16 TRBJ2-7 TRBD1 TRBV4-1 NA CASSQATGGRSYEQYF TGCGCCAGCAGCCAAGCGACAGGGGGACGCTCCTACGAGCAGTACTTC
16 TRBJ2-5 NA TRBV12-3/TRBV12-4 few CASSLAIGSHQETQYF TGTGCCAGCAGTTTAGCGATAGGGAGCCACCAAGAGACCCAGTACTTC
14 TRBJ2-7 NA TRBV20-1 few CSARRVRSGYEQYF TGCAGTGCTAGACGGGTCAGATCGGGGTACGAGCAGTACTTC
14 TRBJ2-2 TRBD1 TRBV6-5 few CASSLDRDTGELFF TGTGCCAGCAGTTTGGACAGGGACACCGGGGAGCTGTTTTTT
14 TRBJ2-5 TRBD2 TRBV12-3/TRBV12-4 many CASSFGLAPRSQYF TGTGCCAGCAGTTTCGGACTAGCGCCACGGTCCCAGTACTTC
15 TRBJ2-3 NA TRBV6-7 NA CASSSPMRGGDTQYF TGTGCCAGCAGTAGCCCGATGAGGGGGGGAGATACGCAGTATTTT
16 TRBJ2-2 NA TRBV7-2 few CASSLDPGGDTGELFF TGTGCCAGCAGCTTAGATCCAGGAGGAGACACCGGGGAGCTGTTTTTT
15 TRBJ2-6 NA TRBV7-9 few CASSFEVSGANVLTF TGTGCCAGCAGCTTTGAGGTCTCTGGGGCCAACGTCCTGACTTTC
13 TRBJ2-7 NA TRBV27 few CARYLYPAYEQYF TGTGCCAGGTACTTATATCCTGCCTACGAGCAGTACTTC